This TCR beta chain was captured by sequencing in a study of shared clonotypes between healthy human individuals. The CDR3 is made up of 14 amino acids. Germline V lookup: CDR1 SGHNT, CDR2 YYREEE (reference sequence). J gave up 4 bases and V 4 bases, and 6 bases lay outside the gene matches. CD8 cells regarded as naive lacked CD45RO, were positively chosen for CCR7, and omitted terminally differentiated effector memory CD45RA+ cells. A deep-level run was used for the assay. Assay used: immunoSEQ multiplex PCR; TCRdb lists only in-frame clones, some missing. The sample has fewer than 1 million clones, roughly 96% seen once.

The chain uses TRBV5-4 and TRBJ2-7; 9 bases line up with TRBD1. Sequences were obtained from naive CD8+ T cells sorted from blood. The sequence came from a man in his thirties or forties in good health. The CDR3 sequence: CASSPGTGFYEQYF. The DNA of the CDR3 is TGTGCCAGCAGCCCTGGGACAGGGTTTTACGAGCAGTACTTC.